The 18 T cell receptor beta chains below were found in one sample sequenced in a study of tissue T cells after allogeneic stem cell transplantation. Noted time point: mouse harvest day 7 after allogeneic transplant. Each mouse received 10^7 T-cell-depleted marrow cells plus 10^6 splenic CD5+ T cells by tail vein. TCRdb keeps only in-frame clones here, not all; method: immunoSEQ multiplex PCR. The sample consists of about 11,000 clones, less than 45% of them appearing once. Material for sequencing was skin. The receptors derive from a female BALB/c mouse given C57BL/6 T cells with graft-versus-host disease after an allogeneic hematopoietic cell transplant.

Concerning this clone: Germline and genes: mouse. The DNA read from the CDR3 is TGTGCCAGCAGCCGGGACATAGACACCCAGTAC. It translates to CASSRDIDTQY. The entire CDR3 protein is CASSRDIDTQYF. This chain links TRBV26 with TRBJ2-5, with D perhaps matching TRBD1 (6 bases). The read finishes 1 residue shy of the CDR3 end, and the germline J gene is used to complete it. Trimming removed 6 bases at V and 5 bases at J, with 9 bases between. Looked up from germline, CDR1 is KGHPV and CDR2 is FQNQEV (reference sequence). The length of the CDR3 is 12 residues.

On this clone: Here the gene names and germline are mouse. Sequencing ends 1 residue short of the CDR3 end; the germline J gene provides the rest. The chain has TRBV16 and TRBJ1-5, with 7 positions matching TRBD1. Germline V lookup: CDR1 SGHSA, CDR2 FRNQAP. The V gene end was trimmed by 3 bases and the J gene end by 2 bases; junction bases not matched to a gene: 1. CDR3 length: 14 residues. The CDR3 bases that were read are TGTGCAAGCAGCTTTACAGGGGACAACCAGGCTCCGCTT. Protein product: CASSFTGDNQAPL. The entire CDR3 is CASSFTGDNQAPLF.

This clone came up a few times. Gene names refer to mouse genes. Here the CDR3 reads CASSPTGYNSPLYF. The part of the CDR3 DNA that was read is TGTGCCAGCAGTCCGACAGGATATAATTCGCCCCTCTAC. The V gene is TRBV26, the J gene TRBJ1-6, with D maybe TRBD1 (6 bases). The read halts 1 residue ahead of the CDR3 end, with the missing end drawn from the germline J gene. TRBJ1-6 is assigned to the ORF class and has an uncertain function. This CDR3 comprises 14 residues. Germline values: CDR1 KGHPV, CDR2 FQNQEV (reference sequence). The V end lost 4 bases, the J end lost 4 bases, and 8 bases lay between the germline ends.

This clone has a handful of counts. The genes are named according to mouse. The sequenced fragment ends 1 residue before the CDR3 boundary, so the rest is inferred from the germline J gene. This chain joins TRBV23 and TRBJ2-2; TRBD1 is the table's D call, not checked against the DNA. CDR3 size: 13 residues. Germline CDR1 reads KGHTA; CDR2 reads FQNQQP. Incomplete CDR3 DNA: TGCTCCAGCAGTCCCAGGGGCACCGGGCAGCTCTAC. It encodes CSSSPRGTGQLY. The full-length CDR3 reads as CSSSPRGTGQLYF.

Note on this clone: Germline and genes here are mouse. The read gets to within 1 residue of the CDR3 end, and the germline J gene fills in the rest. The chain has TRBV4 and TRBJ2-3; maybe TRBD2 (6 bases). Germline assignment: CDR1 LGHDT and CDR2 YNNKQL (reference sequence). Between the trimmed V and J ends, which lost 3 bases and 0 bases, there was a span of 10 bases. The CDR3 sequence is 15 residues long. CDR3 DNA, as far as it was read: TGTGCCAGCAGCTATCTGGGGACTAGTGCAGAAACGCTGTAT. The encoded protein is CASSYLGTSAETLY. The CDR3 in full is CASSYLGTSAETLYF. The full variable domain, completed using reference TRBV4 and TRBJ2-3, is ETAVFQTPNYHVTQVGNEVSFNCKQTLGHDTMYWYKQDSKKLLKIMFSYNNKQLIVNETVPRRFSPQSSDKAHLNLRIKSVEPEDSAVYLCASSYLGTSAETLYFGSGTRLTVL.

A note on this clone: Each gene name is a mouse one. The CDR3 is cut off 1 residue early in the read; its end comes from the germline J gene. The chain employs TRBV26 and TRBJ2-7; TRBD2 matches at 8 bases. This CDR3 is built from 13 residues. J lost 7 bases, V lost 4 bases, and 6 bases had no gene match. Germline V gene sequence: CDR1 KGHPV, CDR2 FQNQEV (reference sequence). The covered CDR3 bases are TGTGCCAGCAGTCCCACTGGGGGAGGAGAACAGTAC. The encoded protein is CASSPTGGGEQY. The entire CDR3 reads CASSPTGGGEQYF.

In the case of this clone: The genes are named according to mouse. The read ends 1 residue shy of where the CDR3 ends; the end is completed using the germline J gene. The V gene is TRBV15, the J gene TRBJ1-6; D uncertain. TRBJ1-6 is known as an ORF, though its function is uncertain. V dropped 1 base and J dropped 6 bases, with 4 bases sitting between them. This CDR3 spans 13 amino acids. The V gene's germline CDR1 is SGHND and CDR2 FRSKSL. The CDR3 DNA, read in part, is TGTGCCAGCAGTTTAGAGGGTAATTCGCCCCTCTAC. It specifies CASSLEGNSPLY. The whole CDR3 sequence reads CASSLEGNSPLYF.

As for this clone: Germline and genes: mouse. The read ends 1 residue shy of where the CDR3 ends; the end is completed using the germline J gene. Other DNA sequences in the same sample also yield this CDR3. The chain joins TRBV26 to TRBJ1-2; 7 bases match TRBD1. The germline V gene encodes CDR1 KGHPV and CDR2 FQNQEV (reference sequence). CDR3 length: 13 residues. V trimming: 3 bases; J trimming: 2 bases; junction bases outside the gene matches: 0. CDR3 bases read: TGTGCCAGCAGTCTACAGGGGAACTCCGACTACACC. Encoded protein: CASSLQGNSDYT. The full-length CDR3 reads as CASSLQGNSDYTF.

Notes on this clone: Germline and genes: mouse. The read halts 1 residue ahead of the CDR3 end, with the missing end drawn from the germline J gene. The genes are TRBV15 and TRBJ2-4; TRBD2 aligns across 10 bases. CDR1 is SGHND and CDR2 is FRSKSL in the germline V gene. CDR3 size: 15 residues. V gave up 6 bases and J gave up 1 base; unmatched junction bases: 4. The CDR3: CASRGTGARQNTLYF. The sequenced part of the CDR3 DNA is TGTGCCAGCAGAGGGACTGGGGCGCGTCAAAACACCTTGTAC.

With regard to this clone: Mouse names are used for the genes. The read gets to within 1 residue of the CDR3 end, and the germline J gene fills in the rest. The J gene is TRBJ2-2, the V gene TRBV3, with 13 bases identical to TRBD2. Looked up from germline, CDR1 is SNHLY and CDR2 is FYNGKV (reference sequence). V dropped 5 bases and J dropped 4; count of bases not matched to a gene: 1. The CDR3 is 15 residues long. The CDR3 spells CASSRDWGGTGQLYF. The covered CDR3 bases are TGTGCCAGCAGCCGGGACTGGGGGGGCACCGGGCAGCTCTAC.

As to this clone: Germline and genes: mouse. The read ends 1 residue shy of where the CDR3 ends; the end is completed using the germline J gene. The rearrangement joins TRBV3 to TRBJ1-1, with TRBD1 matching 8 bases. The CDR3 length is 14 residues. Germline V gene lookup returns CDR1 SNHLY and CDR2 FYNGKV (reference sequence). V was clipped by 5 bases and J by 1 base; unmatched bases: 3. CDR3 DNA, as far as it was read: TGTGCCAGCAGCATACAGGGGGAAAACACAGAAGTCTTC. Translating it yields CASSIQGENTEVF. The complete CDR3 sequence is CASSIQGENTEVFF.

This clone is deemed medium-sized (0.01 to 0.1%). The germline and genes are mouse ones. The CDR3 goes on 1 residue after the read ends, and that part is filled in from the germline J gene. The rearrangement links TRBV23 to TRBJ2-7; the DNA was not compared with TRBD1, the D call given in the table. The CDR3 is 11 residues long. Germline CDR1 reads KGHTA; CDR2 reads FQNQQP. CDR3 loop: CSSSQSAVQYF. The sequenced part of the CDR3 DNA is TGCTCCAGCAGTCAATCCGCAGTACAGTAC.

As for this clone: Genes and germline are mouse. The observed sequence ends 1 residue before the CDR3 terminus, with the missing tail filled in from the germline J gene. The rearrangement links TRBV26 to TRBJ2-2; D is unresolved. Germline V gene lookup returns CDR1 KGHPV and CDR2 FQNQEV (reference sequence). Trimming took off 4 bases at V and 4 bases at J, with 16 bases between the two ends. The CDR3 length is 16 residues. The part of the CDR3 DNA that was read is TGTGCCAGCAGTCCCCCCCGGGGAATGGCCACCGGGCAGCTCTAC. This codes for CASSPPRGMATGQLY. The complete CDR3 protein is CASSPPRGMATGQLYF.

This clone has only a few counts. Here the gene names and germline are mouse. The read falls 1 residue short of the CDR3 end, and the missing part is taken from the germline J gene. V gene TRBV14 combines with J gene TRBJ1-1, with D possibly TRBD1 on 6 matching bases. Germline V lookup: CDR1 SGHDT, CDR2 FRDEAV. With 4 bases removed from V and 3 bases from J, the gap between germline ends came to 10 bases. The CDR3 loop spans 13 amino acids. CDR3 amino acids: CASSRQEDTEVFF. The sequenced part of the CDR3 DNA is TGTGCCAGCAGTCGACAGGAGGACACAGAAGTCTTC.

This clone showed up just a few times. Mouse gene names and germline throughout. The read ends 1 residue before the CDR3 terminus; that terminus is restored from the germline J gene. This rearrangement joins TRBV26 to TRBJ2-7; 8 nucleotides match TRBD1. Germline lookup yields CDR1 KGHPV and CDR2 FQNQEV (reference sequence). This CDR3 contains 12 residues. V was clipped by 4 bases and J by 5 bases; unmatched bases: 1. CDR3 DNA, as far as it was read: TGTGCCAGCAGTCCGGACAGGGATGAACAGTAC. Its protein is CASSPDRDEQY. The whole CDR3 reads CASSPDRDEQYF.

Turning to this clone: Genes and germline come from the mouse. The read ends 1 residue shy of where the CDR3 ends; the end is completed using the germline J gene. The chain recombines TRBV15 with TRBJ1-1, with D unresolved. CDR1 and CDR2 (germline): SGHND, FRSKSL. The CDR3 has 14 amino acids. Between the trimmed V and J ends, which lost 6 bases and 0 bases, there was a span of 11 bases. The CDR3 sequence: CASRLGGPNTEVFF. The CDR3 DNA, read in part, is TGTGCCAGCAGGCTCGGAGGACCAAACACAGAAGTCTTC.

As for this clone: Gene and germline names: mouse. The CDR3 is cut off 1 residue early in the read; its end comes from the germline J gene. The gene calls are TRBV15 and TRBJ2-7; D may be TRBD1 (5 bases). The germline V gene has CDR1 SGHND and CDR2 FRSKSL. This CDR3 spans 11 amino acids. Deletions cut 5 bases from V and 5 bases from J, with 7 bases between. The DNA read from the CDR3 is TGTGCCAGCAGTGCAGGGCATGAACAGTAC. Amino acid sequence: CASSAGHEQY. The whole CDR3 region reads CASSAGHEQYF.

This clone is medium-sized by share. Gene names are mouse gene names. The DNA read from the CDR3 is TGTGCCAGCAGTCGGGACATTTCCAACGAAAGATTATTT. Protein: CASSRDISNERLF. The entire CDR3 protein reads CASSRDISNERLFF. This chain joins TRBV26 and TRBJ1-4; TRBD1 might be the D (6 bases). The DNA ends 1 residue before the CDR3 does, and the rest of the CDR3 is filled in from the germline J gene. Germline V gene sequence: CDR1 KGHPV, CDR2 FQNQEV (reference sequence). V lost 4 bases and J 0 bases, leaving 6 bases between the germline ends. The CDR3 sequence is 14 residues long. The full variable domain, in which reference TRBV26 and TRBJ1-4 provide the parts outside the CDR3, is NSKVIQTPRYLVKGQGQKAKMRCIPEKGHPVVFWYQQNKNNEFKFLINFQNQEVLQQIDMTEKRFSAECPSNSPCSLEIQSSEAGDSALYLCASSRDISNERLFFGHGTKLSVL.